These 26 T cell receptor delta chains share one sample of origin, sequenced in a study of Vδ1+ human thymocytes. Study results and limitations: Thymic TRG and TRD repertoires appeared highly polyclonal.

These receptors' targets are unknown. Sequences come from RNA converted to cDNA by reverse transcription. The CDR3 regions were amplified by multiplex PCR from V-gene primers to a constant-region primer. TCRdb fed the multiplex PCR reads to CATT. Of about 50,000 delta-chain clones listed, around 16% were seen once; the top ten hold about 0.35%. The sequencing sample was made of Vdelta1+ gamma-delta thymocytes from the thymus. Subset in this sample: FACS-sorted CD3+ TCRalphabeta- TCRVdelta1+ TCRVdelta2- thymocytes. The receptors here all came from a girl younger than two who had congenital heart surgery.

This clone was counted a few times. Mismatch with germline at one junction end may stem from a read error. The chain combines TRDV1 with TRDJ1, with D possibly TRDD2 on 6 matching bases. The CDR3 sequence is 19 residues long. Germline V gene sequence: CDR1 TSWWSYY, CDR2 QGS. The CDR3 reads CALGGNFLNVLVYTDKLIF. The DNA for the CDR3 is TGTGCTCTTGGGGGAAATTTCCTAAACGTACTGGTCTACACCGATAAACTAATCTTT.

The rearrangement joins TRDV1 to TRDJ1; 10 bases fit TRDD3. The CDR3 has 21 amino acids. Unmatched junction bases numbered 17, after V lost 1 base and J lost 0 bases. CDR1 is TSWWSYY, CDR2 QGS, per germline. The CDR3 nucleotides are TGTGCTCTTGGGGAACGGTCCTACGGGGGATACGGCGACCAGTACACCGATAAACTCATCTTT. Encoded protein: CALGERSYGGYGDQYTDKLIF.

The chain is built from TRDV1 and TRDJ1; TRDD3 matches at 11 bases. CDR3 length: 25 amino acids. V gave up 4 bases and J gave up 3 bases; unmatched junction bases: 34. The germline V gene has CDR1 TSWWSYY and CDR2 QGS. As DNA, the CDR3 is TGTGCTCTTGGGGCCCGTAGCTTCGCCCTTCCTAGTGGTGTGGGGGATACGGGGGTCGCCGATAAACTCATCTTT. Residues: CALGARSFALPSGVGDTGVADKLIF.

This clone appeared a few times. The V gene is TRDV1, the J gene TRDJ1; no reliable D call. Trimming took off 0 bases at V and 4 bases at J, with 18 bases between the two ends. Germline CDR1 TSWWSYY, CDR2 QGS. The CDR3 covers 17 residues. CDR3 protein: CALGELRSSLVGDKLIF. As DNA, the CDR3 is TGTGCTCTTGGGGAACTCAGATCTTCTCTTGTCGGCGATAAACTCATCTTT.

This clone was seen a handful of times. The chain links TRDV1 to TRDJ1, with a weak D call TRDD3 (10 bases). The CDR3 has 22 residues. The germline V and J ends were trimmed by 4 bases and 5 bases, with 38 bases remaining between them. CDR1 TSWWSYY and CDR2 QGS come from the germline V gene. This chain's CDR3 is CALGGYSFLHAPGGYSEDKLIF. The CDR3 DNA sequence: TGTGCTCTTGGGGGATATTCCTTCCTACATGCCCCTGGGGGATATAGCGAAGATAAACTCATCTTT.

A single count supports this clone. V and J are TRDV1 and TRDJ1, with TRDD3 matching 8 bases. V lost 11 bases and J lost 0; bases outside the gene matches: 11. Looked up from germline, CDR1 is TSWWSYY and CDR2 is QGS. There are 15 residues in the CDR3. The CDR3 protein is CAVRLGGTYTDKLIF. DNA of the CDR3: TGTGCTGTTAGACTGGGGGGGACGTACACCGATAAACTCATCTTT.

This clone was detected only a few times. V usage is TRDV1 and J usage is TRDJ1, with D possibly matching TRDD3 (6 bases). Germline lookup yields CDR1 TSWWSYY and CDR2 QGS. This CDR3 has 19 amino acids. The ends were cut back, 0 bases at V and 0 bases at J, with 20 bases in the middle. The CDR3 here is CALGELGALAGVYTDKLIF. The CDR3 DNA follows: TGTGCTCTTGGGGAACTAGGCGCCTTAGCTGGGGTGTACACCGATAAACTCATCTTT.

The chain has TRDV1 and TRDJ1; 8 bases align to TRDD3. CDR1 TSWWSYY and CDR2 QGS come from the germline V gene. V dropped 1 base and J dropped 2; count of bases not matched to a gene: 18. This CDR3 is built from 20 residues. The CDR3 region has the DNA TGTGCTCTTGGGGAACGTCTAGGACCCCATTGGCGGGATACGACCGATAAACTCATCTTT. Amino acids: CALGERLGPHWRDTTDKLIF.

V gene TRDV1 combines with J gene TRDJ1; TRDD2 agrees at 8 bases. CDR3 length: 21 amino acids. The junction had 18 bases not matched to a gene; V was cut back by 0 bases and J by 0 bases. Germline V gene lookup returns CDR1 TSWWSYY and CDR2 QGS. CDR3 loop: CALGELIISLPTLKYTDKLIF. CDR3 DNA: TGTGCTCTTGGGGAACTAATTATTTCTCTTCCTACGCTTAAGTACACCGATAAACTCATCTTT.

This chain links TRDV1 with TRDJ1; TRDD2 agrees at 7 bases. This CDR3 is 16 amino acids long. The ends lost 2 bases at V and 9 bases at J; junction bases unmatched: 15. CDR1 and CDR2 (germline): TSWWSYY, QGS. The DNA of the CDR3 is TGTGCTCTTGGGGAAGGTTCCTACGTGGAAGGGGGGCAACTCATCTTT. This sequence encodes CALGEGSYVEGGQLIF.

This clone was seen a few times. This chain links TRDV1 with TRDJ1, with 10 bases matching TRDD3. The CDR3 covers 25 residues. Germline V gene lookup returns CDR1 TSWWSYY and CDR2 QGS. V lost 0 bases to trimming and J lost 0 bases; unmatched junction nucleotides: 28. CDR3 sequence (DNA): TGTGCTCTTGGGGAACTATTCAGAAGAGATGCTAAGGGGGATACGCGGGTCCATTACACCGATAAACTCATCTTT. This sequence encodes CALGELFRRDAKGDTRVHYTDKLIF.

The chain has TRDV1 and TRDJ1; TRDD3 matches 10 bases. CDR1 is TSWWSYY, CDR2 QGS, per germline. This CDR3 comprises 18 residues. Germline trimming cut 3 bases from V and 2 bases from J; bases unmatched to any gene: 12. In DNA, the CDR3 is TGTGCTCTTGGGGATCACGCACGCGGGGGATACGGGACCGATAAACTCATCTTT. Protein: CALGDHARGGYGTDKLIF.

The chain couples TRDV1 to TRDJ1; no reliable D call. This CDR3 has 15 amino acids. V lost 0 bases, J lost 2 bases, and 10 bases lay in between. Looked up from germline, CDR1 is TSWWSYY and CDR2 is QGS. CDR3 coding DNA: TGTGCTCTTGGGGAACTTCTGAGGCGGACCGATAAACTCATCTTT. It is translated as CALGELLRRTDKLIF.

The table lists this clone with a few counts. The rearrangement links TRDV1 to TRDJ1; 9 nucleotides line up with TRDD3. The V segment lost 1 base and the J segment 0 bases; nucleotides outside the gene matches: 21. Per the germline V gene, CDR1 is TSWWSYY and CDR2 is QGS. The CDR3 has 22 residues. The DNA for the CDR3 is TGTGCTCTTGGGGAACGTTCCGCACCAAAAATTACTGGGGGAGGAAACACCGATAAACTCATCTTT. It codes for CALGERSAPKITGGGNTDKLIF.

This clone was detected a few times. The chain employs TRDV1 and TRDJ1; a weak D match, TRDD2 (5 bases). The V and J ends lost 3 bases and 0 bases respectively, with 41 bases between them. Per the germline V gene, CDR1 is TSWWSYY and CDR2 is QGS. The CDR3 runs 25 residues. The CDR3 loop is CALGELLRRRRRKPTRYYDTDKLIF. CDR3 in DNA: TGTGCTCTTGGGGAGTTGCTAAGAAGAAGAAGGAGAAAGCCTACCCGATATTATGACACCGATAAACTCATCTTT.

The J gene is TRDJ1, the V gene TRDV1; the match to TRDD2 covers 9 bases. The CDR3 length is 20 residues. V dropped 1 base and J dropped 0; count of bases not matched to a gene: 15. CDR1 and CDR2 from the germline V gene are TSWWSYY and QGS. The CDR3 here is CALGEPAFLPGIPYTDKLIF. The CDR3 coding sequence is TGTGCTCTTGGGGAACCAGCCTTCCTACCTGGGATACCGTACACCGATAAACTCATCTTT.

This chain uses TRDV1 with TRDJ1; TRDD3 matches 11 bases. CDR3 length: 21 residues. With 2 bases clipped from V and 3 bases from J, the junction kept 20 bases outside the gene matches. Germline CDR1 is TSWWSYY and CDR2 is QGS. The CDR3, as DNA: TGTGCTCTTGGGGAAATTTTTCGGCCGGTACTGGGGGATAAAGTATCCGATAAACTCATCTTT. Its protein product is CALGEIFRPVLGDKVSDKLIF.

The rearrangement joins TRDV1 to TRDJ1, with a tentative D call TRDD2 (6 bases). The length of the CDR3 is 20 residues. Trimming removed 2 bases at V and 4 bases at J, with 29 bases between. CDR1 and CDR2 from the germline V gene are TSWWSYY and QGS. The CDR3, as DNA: TGTGCTCTTGGGGAAGCCCGTCTCACCTTCCCGTCGCACCTGAGCGATAAACTCATCTTT. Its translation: CALGEARLTFPSHLSDKLIF.

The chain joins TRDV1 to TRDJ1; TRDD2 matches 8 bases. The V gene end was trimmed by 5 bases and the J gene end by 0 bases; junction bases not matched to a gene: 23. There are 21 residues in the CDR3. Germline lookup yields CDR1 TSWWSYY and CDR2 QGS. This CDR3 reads CALGNFLRWWGFNPYTDKLIF. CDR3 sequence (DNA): TGTGCTCTTGGGAACTTCCTACGATGGTGGGGGTTTAATCCCTACACCGATAAACTCATCTTT.

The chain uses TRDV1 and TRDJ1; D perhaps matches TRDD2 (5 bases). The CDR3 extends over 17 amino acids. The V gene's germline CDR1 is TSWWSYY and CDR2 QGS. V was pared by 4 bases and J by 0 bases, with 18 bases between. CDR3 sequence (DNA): TGTGCTCTTGGGGCCACCTTCACCGGATTGTACACCGATAAACTCATCTTT. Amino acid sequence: CALGATFTGLYTDKLIF.

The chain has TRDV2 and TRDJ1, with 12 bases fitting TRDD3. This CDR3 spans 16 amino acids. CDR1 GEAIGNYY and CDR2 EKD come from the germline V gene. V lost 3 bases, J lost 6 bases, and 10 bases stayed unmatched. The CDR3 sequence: CACDPRGTGGYHKLIF. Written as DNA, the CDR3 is TGTGCCTGTGACCCAAGGGGTACTGGGGGATACCATAAACTCATCTTT.

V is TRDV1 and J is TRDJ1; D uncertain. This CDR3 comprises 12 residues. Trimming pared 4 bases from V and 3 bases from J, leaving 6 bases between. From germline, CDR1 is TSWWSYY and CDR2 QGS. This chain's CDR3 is CALGGYSDKLIF. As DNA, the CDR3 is TGTGCTCTTGGGGGCTATTCCGATAAACTCATCTTT.

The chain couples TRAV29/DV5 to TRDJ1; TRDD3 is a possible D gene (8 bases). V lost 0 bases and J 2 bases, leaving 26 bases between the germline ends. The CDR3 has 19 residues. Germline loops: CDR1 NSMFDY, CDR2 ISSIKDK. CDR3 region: CAASDEFSYCLGDTDKLIF. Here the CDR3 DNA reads TGTGCAGCAAGCGACGAGTTTTCCTACTGTTTGGGGGATACCGATAAACTCATCTTT.

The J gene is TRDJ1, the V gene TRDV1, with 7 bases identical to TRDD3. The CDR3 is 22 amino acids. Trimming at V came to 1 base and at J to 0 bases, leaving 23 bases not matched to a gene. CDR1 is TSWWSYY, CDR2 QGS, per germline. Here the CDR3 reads CALGERPGASRLWGTHTDKLIF. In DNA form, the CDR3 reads TGTGCTCTTGGGGAACGCCCAGGGGCCTCCCGCTTGTGGGGGACACACACCGATAAACTCATCTTT.

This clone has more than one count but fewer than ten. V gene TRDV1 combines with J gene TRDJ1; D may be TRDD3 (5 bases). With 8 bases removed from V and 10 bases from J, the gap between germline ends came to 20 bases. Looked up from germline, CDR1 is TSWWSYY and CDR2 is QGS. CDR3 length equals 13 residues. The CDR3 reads CALLLLGGQALIF. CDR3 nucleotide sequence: TGTGCTCTTCTTCTCCTGGGTGGCCAGGCACTCATCTTT.

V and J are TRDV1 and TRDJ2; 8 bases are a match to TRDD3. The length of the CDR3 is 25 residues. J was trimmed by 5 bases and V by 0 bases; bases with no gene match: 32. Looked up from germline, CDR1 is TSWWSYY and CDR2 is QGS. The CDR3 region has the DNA TGTGCTCTTGGGGAACTAGAGATGTCTGATGCCTACCTAGGGATACGCCGCTTTATAACAGCACAACTCTTCTTT. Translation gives CALGELEMSDAYLGIRRFITAQLFF.